This T cell receptor (beta chain) was found in a study of OX40 agonist ivuxolimab in advanced cancers. Turning to this clone: Its matching antigen is unknown.

The protocol was immunoSEQ multiplex PCR, while the TCRdb copy is restricted to in-frame clones and leaves out a portion. The data contain 100,000 to 150,000 clones, under 95% of them singletons. Study conclusions and caveats: Among the lowest levels of clonal expansion were found in partial responders at 0.1-3.0 mg/kg.

The CDR3 contains 15 residues. V dropped 4 bases and J dropped 0 bases, with 12 bases sitting between them. Per germline, CDR1 SNHLY and CDR2 FYNNEI. This sequence originates from an adult with an advanced solid tumor such as melanoma, head and neck, liver or kidney cancer. Here the sequenced sample was CD4+ or CD8+ T cells sorted from blood, taken in a trial of the OX40 agonist ivuxolimab. The V and J genes are TRBV2 and TRBJ1-1; maybe TRBD1 (5 bases). CDR3 nucleotides: TGTGCCAGCAGTGCCAGGGACCGTATGAACACTGAAGCTTTCTTT. This encodes CASSARDRMNTEAFF.